Detailed here is one T cell receptor (beta chain). What it binds is not known. These data belong to a study of shared clonotypes between healthy human individuals. The study's findings and limits: A few donors held around 5% of naive CD4 clonotypes in common.

Adult Caucasians living in Nashville, Tennessee made up all of the donors. Data came from immunoSEQ multiplex PCR; TCRdb stores just in-frame clones and leaves some out. The table lists roughly 2.2 million clones, roughly 92% of them singletons. The sequencing input was naive CD4+ T cells from PBMCs. As to subset: CD45RA+ positively selected. This sequence was found in a man between 18 and 29 years old in good health. Some clones in this sample may be carry-over from other donors' samples.

The CDR3 coding sequence is TGTGCCAGCAGCTCCCGGCCGGGACTGGAAAACATTCAGTACTTC. Amino acids: CASSSRPGLENIQYF. This chain uses TRBV13 with TRBJ2-4; a possible D gene is TRBD2 (6 bases). Germline V gene data show CDR1 as PRHDT and CDR2 as FYEKMQ (reference sequence). Trimming shortened V by 4 bases and J by 5 bases, and 15 bases separated the two germline ends. The CDR3 runs 15 residues.